The 21 T cell receptor beta chains presented below share a single source sample, sequenced in a study of CD8+CD57+ T cells in acquired aplastic anemia. The TCR beta profiling, which covered VDJ combination and CDR3 sequence, was carried out using genomic DNA as the template. TCRdb fed the reads into MiXCR, producing one record per CDR3 protein. The sample lists about 160,000 distinct CDR3 sequences, approximately 44% occurring once. Sequenced input: sorted CD4+, CD8+, or CD8+CD57+ T cells (not recorded which) from PBMCs. Source of these receptors: a human donor in good health.

The rearrangement links TRBV27 to TRBJ1-1; 7 nucleotides match TRBD1. The trim removed 5 bases at V and 6 bases at J, leaving 9 bases unmatched. Germline V gene lookup returns CDR1 MNHEY and CDR2 SMNVEV (reference sequence). The CDR3 sequence is 14 residues long. CDR3 coding DNA: TGTGCCAGCAGTCCCATGACAGGGCTCTCTGAAGCTTTCTTT. Translation: CASSPMTGLSEAFF.

At least ten counts were recorded for this clonotype. This sequence joins TRBV20-1 and TRBJ1-1, with a tentative D call TRBD1 (6 bases). Germline values: CDR1 DFQATT, CDR2 SNEGSKA (reference sequence). The CDR3 has 14 residues. V was shortened by 4 bases and J by 1 base, with 13 bases between the two germline ends. CDR3 residues: CSANPDRTNTEAFF. CDR3 nucleotide sequence: TGCAGTGCTAACCCGGACAGAACGAACACTGAAGCTTTCTTT.

This clonotype was counted a few times. The V and J genes are TRBV20-1 and TRBJ1-4, with D unresolved. With 5 bases removed from V and 2 bases from J, the gap between germline ends came to 9 bases. In germline, CDR1 is DFQATT, CDR2 SNEGSKA (reference sequence). The CDR3 covers 13 residues. The chain's CDR3 is CSAYSGTNEKLFF. CDR3 DNA sequence: TGCAGTGCTTACAGTGGGACTAATGAAAAACTGTTTTTT.

The table lists this clonotype with many counts. The chain joins TRBV6-2 or TRBV6-3 to TRBJ2-7; 10 bases line up with TRBD1. CDR3 length: 15 amino acids. CDR1 and CDR2 from the germline V gene are MNHEY and SVGEGT. The trim removed 0 bases at V and 3 bases at J, leaving 2 bases unmatched. CDR3 amino acids: CASSYSGTGVYEQYF. The CDR3 DNA follows: TGTGCCAGCAGTTACTCCGGGACAGGGGTCTACGAGCAGTACTTC.

This clonotype was seen at least ten times. This rearrangement joins TRBV4-1 to TRBJ1-5; 7 nucleotides match TRBD1. V lost 5 bases and J lost 2; bases outside the gene matches: 12. CDR3 size: 17 residues. Germline V lookup: CDR1 MGHRA, CDR2 YSYEKL. CDR3 DNA: TGCGCCAGCAGCGGGACAGTCCCACCCCCGGGCAATCAGCCCCAGCATTTT. It codes for CASSGTVPPPGNQPQHF.

In the case of this clonotype: No DNA is shown, since the ends of the CDR3 on it are uncertain; the CDR3 is the one TCRdb lists. The CDR3 protein is CASSVGGGTPPHF. This chain uses TRBV9 with TRBJ1-6. Germline V gene lookup returns CDR1 SGDLS and CDR2 YYNGEE. Ends included, the CDR3 has 13 residues.

Points on this clonotype: This could be a read error, since a much larger clone is one nucleotide away. This rearrangement joins TRBV6-5 to TRBJ2-7; perhaps D is TRBD1 or TRBD2 (5 bases each). This CDR3 comprises 14 residues. Trimming left V 6 bases short and J 3 bases short, with 15 bases between. Germline V gene data show CDR1 as MNHEY and CDR2 as SVGAGI. CDR3 residues: CASRYRGRDYEQYF. CDR3 DNA sequence: TGTGCCAGCAGATACCGGGGCAGAGACTACGAGCAGTACTTC.

The sample holds many counts of this clonotype. The rearrangement links TRBV7-2 to TRBJ1-5, with D uncertain. The length of the CDR3 is 17 residues. Germline assignment: CDR1 SGHTA and CDR2 FQGNSA. Trimming left V 5 bases short and J 0 bases short, with 17 bases between. The CDR3 DNA reads TGTGCCAGCAGCCGACGTAGGCCGACGGATAGCAATCAGCCCCAGCATTTT. The encoded protein is CASSRRRPTDSNQPQHF.

In regard to this clonotype: With a much larger clone just one base away, this may be a read error. CDR3 nucleotide sequence: TGTGCCAGCAGTTACCCGACGCTCGAGCAGTACTTC. It codes for CASSYPTLEQYF. V is TRBV10-3 and J is TRBJ2-7; D remains unclear. This CDR3 comprises 12 residues. Germline CDR1 and CDR2: ENHRY and SYGVKD.

The rearrangement joins TRBV20-1 to TRBJ2-3, with D possibly being TRBD2 (6 bases). The ends were cut back, 3 bases at V and 2 bases at J, with 12 bases in the middle. Germline V CDR1 and CDR2: DFQATT, SNEGSKA (reference sequence). CDR3 length: 14 residues. This CDR3 is CSASLLAFTDTQYF. For the CDR3, the DNA is TGCAGTGCTAGCCTTCTAGCGTTCACAGATACGCAGTATTTT.

This chain uses TRBV20-1 with TRBJ1-1; 7 bases match TRBD1. V was clipped by 5 bases and J by 6 bases; unmatched bases: 9. This CDR3 region has 13 residues. Germline V lookup: CDR1 DFQATT, CDR2 SNEGSKA (reference sequence). Written as DNA, the CDR3 is TGCAGTGCTGGAGTACCAGGGGGAGCTGAAGCTTTCTTT. Translated: CSAGVPGGAEAFF.

This clonotype showed up many times. This sequence joins TRBV19 and TRBJ2-3; D call uncertain. V was clipped by 5 bases and J by 2 bases, with 11 bases between them. CDR3 size: 14 residues. Germline CDR1 and CDR2: LNHDA and SQIVND (reference sequence). CDR3 in amino acids: CASSLTGVTDTQYF. The CDR3 coding sequence is TGTGCCAGTAGTTTGACGGGCGTCACAGATACGCAGTATTTT.

This clonotype has more than one count but fewer than ten. The chain recombines TRBV2 with TRBJ1-6; no definite D call. Germline V gives CDR1 SNHLY, CDR2 FYNNEI. V was clipped by 3 bases and J by 6 bases, with 6 bases between them. This CDR3 has 13 amino acids. The CDR3 loop is CASSEETNSPLHF. Written as DNA, the CDR3 is TGTGCCAGCAGTGAGGAGACTAATTCACCCCTCCACTTT. Combining the CDR3 with reference TRBV2 and TRBJ1-6 gives the whole variable domain EPEVTQTPSHQVTQMGQEVILRCVPISNHLYFYWYRQILGQKVEFLVSFYNNEISEKSEIFDDQFSVERPDGSNFTLKIRSTKLEDSAMYFCASSEETNSPLHFGNGTRLTVT.

This clonotype was seen many times. V usage is TRBV7-2 and J usage is TRBJ2-7; the match to TRBD1 covers 7 bases. The CDR3 length is 14 residues. Germline-derived CDR1 and CDR2 are SGHTA and FQGNSA. J lost 5 bases, V lost 5 bases, and 9 bases had no gene match. The CDR3 DNA sequence: TGTGCCAGCAGCGTTCGACAGGGACCCCACGAGCAGTACTTC. Translating gives CASSVRQGPHEQYF.

This clonotype was picked up many times. V and J are TRBV10-3 and TRBJ2-1; TRBD2 might be the D (6 bases). Germline CDR1 reads ENHRY; CDR2 reads SYGVKD. V was shortened by 9 bases and J by 5 bases, with 8 bases between the two germline ends. The CDR3 covers 11 residues. CDR3 DNA sequence: TGTGCCATGGGGGAGGACAATGAGCAGTTCTTC. Translated: CAMGEDNEQFF.

This clonotype was detected many times. The chain recombines TRBV20-1 with TRBJ2-3, with D possibly being TRBD1 (7 bases). Germline lookup yields CDR1 DFQATT and CDR2 SNEGSKA (reference sequence). The CDR3 covers 15 residues. V lost 2 bases to trimming and J lost 5 bases, with 17 bases between them. Here the CDR3 DNA reads TGCAGTGCTAGATCCCCAGGGGGGCGCGGAGATACGCAGTATTTT. Its translation is CSARSPGGRGDTQYF.

DNA for the CDR3: TGTGCCAGTAGTACCGATAGGCGGGGAATCTATGGCTACACCTTC. Translation: CASSTDRRGIYGYTF. V gene TRBV19 combines with J gene TRBJ1-2, with D hard to call. This CDR3 contains 15 residues. The germline CDR1 and CDR2 sequences are LNHDA and SQIVND (reference sequence). V was shortened by 4 bases and J by 4 bases, with 16 bases between the two germline ends.

This clonotype has at least ten counts. The CDR3 is CASSVAGYSHNEQFF. The CDR3 DNA reads as TGTGCCAGCAGCGTAGCAGGGTATTCCCACAATGAGCAGTTCTTC. The V gene is TRBV9, the J gene TRBJ2-1, with D possibly matching TRBD1 (5 bases). The CDR3 is made up of 15 amino acids. V gave up 0 bases and J gave up 5 bases, with 12 bases separating them. Looked up from germline, CDR1 is SGDLS and CDR2 is YYNGEE. The complete variable domain, with remaining parts taken from reference TRBV9 and TRBJ2-1, reads DSGVTQTPKHLITATGQRVTLRCSPRSGDLSVYWYQQSLDQGLQFLIQYYNGEERAKGNILERFSAQQFPDLHSELNLSSLELGDSALYFCASSVAGYSHNEQFFGPGTRLTVL.

About this clonotype itself: This may arise from a read error, as a much more abundant clone is one base away. Without the conserved terminal phenylalanine or tryptophan, this CDR3 likely stems from a read error. V gene TRBV2 combines with J gene TRBJ1-5; no definite D call. Trimming took 6 bases from V and 3 from J, leaving 15 bases between them. CDR3 length: 15 residues. Germline CDR1 reads SNHLY; CDR2 reads FYNNEI. DNA of the CDR3: TGTGCCAGCAGCGGAAGCCGGGCCAACAATCAGCCCCAGCATTCT. This codes for CASSGSRANNQPQHS.

V and J are TRBV29-1 and TRBJ1-2; tentative D call: TRBD1 (6 bases). CDR1 and CDR2 from the germline V gene are SQVTM and ANQGSEA. The V end lost 4 bases, the J end lost 0 bases, and 9 bases lay between the germline ends. The CDR3 extends over 13 amino acids. Here the CDR3 DNA reads TGCAGCGTTGGGACAGATCCTAACTATGGCTACACCTTC. Its translation: CSVGTDPNYGYTF. The variable domain in full, with the rest retrieved from reference TRBV29-1 and TRBJ1-2, is SAVISQKPSRDICQRGTSLTIQCQVDSQVTMMFWYRQQPGQSLTLIATANQGSEATYESGFVIDKFPISRPNLTFSTLTVSNMSPEDSSIYLCSVGTDPNYGYTFGSGTRLTVV.

This clonotype was counted only a few times. The rearrangement uses TRBV12-3 or TRBV12-4 and TRBJ1-1; TRBD1 might be the D (5 bases). The CDR3 has 11 amino acids. V lost 8 bases and J lost 4, with 8 bases in between. CDR3 sequence reads: CASQGFTEAFF. CDR3 bases: TGTGCCAGCCAGGGCTTCACTGAAGCTTTCTTT.